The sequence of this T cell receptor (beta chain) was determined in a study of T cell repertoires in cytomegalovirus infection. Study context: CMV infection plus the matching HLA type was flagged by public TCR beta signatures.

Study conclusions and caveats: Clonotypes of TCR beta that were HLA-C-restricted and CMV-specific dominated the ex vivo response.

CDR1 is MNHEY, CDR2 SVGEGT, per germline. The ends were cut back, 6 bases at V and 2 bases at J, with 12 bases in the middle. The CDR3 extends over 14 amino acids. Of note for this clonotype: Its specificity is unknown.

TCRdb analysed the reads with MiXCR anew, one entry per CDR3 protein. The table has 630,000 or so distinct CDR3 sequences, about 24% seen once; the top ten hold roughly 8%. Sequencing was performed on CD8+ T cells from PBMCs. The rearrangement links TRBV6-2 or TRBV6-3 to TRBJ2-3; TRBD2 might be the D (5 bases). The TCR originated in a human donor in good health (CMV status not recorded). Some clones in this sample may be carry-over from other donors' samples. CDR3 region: CASRPLLDTDTQYF. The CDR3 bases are TGTGCCAGCAGACCTTTACTAGACACAGATACGCAGTATTTT.